This TCR beta chain was sequenced during a study of T cell responses to AZD1222 COVID-19 vaccine (dated by TCRdb to about 2021). With regard to the full study: AZD1222 recipients given second doses at about 4 weeks or at about 12 weeks were pooled, since spike-specific TCR depth and breadth were not found to differ between the two schedules. TCR sequencing covered 233 trial participants: 207 given two doses of AZD1222 and approximately 26 given two doses of MenACWY control vaccine. Trial participants were enrolled by age into 18-55, 56-69 and 70-plus year subgroups, with approximately 160, 26 and 62 TCR-sequenced participants respectively. The investigation overall reported the following: After two AZD1222 doses, both the breadth and the depth of spike-specific TCRs were significantly higher than at day 0 and than in MenACWY recipients. In the small 56-69-year group, the increase in depth fell short of significance, most likely because of low power. Participants were mostly white British, with more females than males. The authors suggested clonal diversity may have been underestimated. CD4 TCRs associated with the vaccine covered the entire spike protein, and the dominant responses were in regions 160-218 and 743-854. Nearly half of unique spike-specific TCRs reportedly recognized epitopes outside regions mutated in the B.1.351 and B.1.1.7 variants. Because no day 14 peak-response samples were available, the repertoires could be characterized only after the peak T cell response. Only a handful of AZD1222 recipients were SARS-CoV-2 seropositive at baseline, limiting conclusions about previously exposed vaccinees.

The CDR3 regions of human TCRbeta chains were subjected to immunosequencing. In the original analysis: TCRs in the repertoires were matched against a reference library of SARS-CoV-2-specific TCRs that had been generated with the MIRA antigen-specificity platform. Breadth meant the fraction of unique TCRs that were SARS-CoV-2-associated, whereas depth meant the fraction of total T cells that were SARS-CoV-2-associated. Using the MIRA data, each spike-specific TCR was mapped to the spike region that the TCR reacts to and placed in a CD4 or CD8 class. Log10-transformed breadth and depth values were compared by one-way ANOVA with Sidak's multiple comparisons tests. Sourced from immuneACCESS, this table was stored by TCRdb with only in-frame sequences that have V and J called. A share of the clones is absent; for the studies checked, an unresolved V gene accounts for under half, and the remainder has no known explanation. The D gene and trimming were derived from the DNA, and the V and J assignments and clone size from that table. This sample has a few hundred thousand clones in its table, and just over 90% of those were observed once. Jointly, the top ten make up 0.55% of the sample.

Germline trimming: 8 bases from V, 1 base from J; junction bases outside gene matches: 5. Counted from cysteine to phenylalanine, this CDR3 has 15 amino acids. The read is trimmed to its CDR3 DNA, 45 bases read in frame from base 1. Looking up the germline V gene yields CDR1 MNHEY and CDR2 SVGAGI. With respect to this clone: Its antigen is still unknown. Nothing much larger sits one base from this clone, and base qualities are not available.

Interpreted using the paper, the time point label stands for: baseline before first vaccination. The vaccinee samples were drawn from two UK trials, COV001 and COV002, one of which was a single-blind randomized controlled phase 2/3 trial testing AZD1222 (ChAdOx1 nCoV-19) in healthy adults. For TCRbeta chain sequencing, PBMC samples from trial participants were taken at day 0 and at day 28 after the second dose. The sequence was obtained from an adult in good health. The chain is assembled from TRBV6-5 and TRBJ2-1, with TRBD1 identical over 10 junction bases. The specimen comprised peripheral blood, sampled on day 0 of AZD1222 vaccination. CDR3 protein: CASGRDRGSYNEQFF. The bases are TGTGCCAGCGGCCGGGACAGGGGTTCCTACAATGAGCAGTTCTTC.